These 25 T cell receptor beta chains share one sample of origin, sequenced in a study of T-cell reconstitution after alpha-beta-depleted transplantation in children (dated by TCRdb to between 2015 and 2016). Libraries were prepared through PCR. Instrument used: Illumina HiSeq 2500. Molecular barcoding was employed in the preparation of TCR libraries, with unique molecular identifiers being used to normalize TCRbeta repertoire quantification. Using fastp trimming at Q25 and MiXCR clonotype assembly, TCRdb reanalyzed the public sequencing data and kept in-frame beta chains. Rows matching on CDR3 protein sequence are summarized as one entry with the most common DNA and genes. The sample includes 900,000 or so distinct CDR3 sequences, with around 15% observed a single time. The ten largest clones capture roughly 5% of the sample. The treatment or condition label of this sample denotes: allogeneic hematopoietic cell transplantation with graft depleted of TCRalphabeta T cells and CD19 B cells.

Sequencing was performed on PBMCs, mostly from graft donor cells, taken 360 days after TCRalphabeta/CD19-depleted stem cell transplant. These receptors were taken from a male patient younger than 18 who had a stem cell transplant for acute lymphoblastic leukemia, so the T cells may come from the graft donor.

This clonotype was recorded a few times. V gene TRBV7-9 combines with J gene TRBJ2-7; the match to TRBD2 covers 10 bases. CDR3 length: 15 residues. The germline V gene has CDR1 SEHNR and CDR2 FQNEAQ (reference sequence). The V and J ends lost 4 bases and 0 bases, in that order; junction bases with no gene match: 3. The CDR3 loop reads CASSSGTSASYEQYF. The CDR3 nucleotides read TGTGCCAGCAGCTCCGGGACTAGCGCCTCCTACGAGCAGTACTTC.

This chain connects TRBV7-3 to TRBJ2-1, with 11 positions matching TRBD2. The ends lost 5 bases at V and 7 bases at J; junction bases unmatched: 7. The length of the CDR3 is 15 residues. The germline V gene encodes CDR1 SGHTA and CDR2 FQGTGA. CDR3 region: CASSTRLAGRNEQFF. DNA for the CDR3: TGTGCCAGCAGCACCCGACTAGCGGGAAGGAATGAGCAGTTCTTC.

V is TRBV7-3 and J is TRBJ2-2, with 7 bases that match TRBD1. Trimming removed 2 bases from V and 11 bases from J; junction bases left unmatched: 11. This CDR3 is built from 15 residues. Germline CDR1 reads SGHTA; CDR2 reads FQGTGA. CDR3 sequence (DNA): TGTGCCAGCAGCTTATTAGGTCCGACAGGGACCGAGCTGTTTTTT. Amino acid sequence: CASSLLGPTGTELFF.

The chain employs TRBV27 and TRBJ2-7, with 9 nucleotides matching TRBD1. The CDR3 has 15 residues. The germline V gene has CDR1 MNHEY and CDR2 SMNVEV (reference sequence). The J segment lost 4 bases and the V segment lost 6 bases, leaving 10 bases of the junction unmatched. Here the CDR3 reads CASRPLGTGPYEQYF. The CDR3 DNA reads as TGTGCCAGCAGGCCCCTCGGGACAGGGCCTTACGAGCAGTACTTC.

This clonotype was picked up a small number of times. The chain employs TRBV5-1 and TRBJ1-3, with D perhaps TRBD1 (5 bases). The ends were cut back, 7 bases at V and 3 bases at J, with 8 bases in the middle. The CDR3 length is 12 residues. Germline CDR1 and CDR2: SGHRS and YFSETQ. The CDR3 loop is CASGTVGNTIYF. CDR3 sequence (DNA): TGCGCCAGCGGGACTGTTGGAAACACCATATATTTT.

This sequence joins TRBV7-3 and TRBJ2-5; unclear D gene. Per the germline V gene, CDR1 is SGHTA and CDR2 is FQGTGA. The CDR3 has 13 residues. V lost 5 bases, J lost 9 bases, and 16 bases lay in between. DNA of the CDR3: TGTGCCAGCAGCCCCTCTCCCATTTCGGCCCAGTACTTC. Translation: CASSPSPISAQYF.

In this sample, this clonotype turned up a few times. DNA for the CDR3: TGTGCCAGCAGTTTCGGGACAGCCTCTGGAAACACCATATATTTT. Translated, it gives CASSFGTASGNTIYF. The V call is TRBV12-3 or TRBV12-4, the J call TRBJ1-3; 7 bases map to TRBD1. The V gene end was trimmed by 3 bases and the J gene end by 0 bases; junction bases not matched to a gene: 2. The CDR3 runs 15 residues.

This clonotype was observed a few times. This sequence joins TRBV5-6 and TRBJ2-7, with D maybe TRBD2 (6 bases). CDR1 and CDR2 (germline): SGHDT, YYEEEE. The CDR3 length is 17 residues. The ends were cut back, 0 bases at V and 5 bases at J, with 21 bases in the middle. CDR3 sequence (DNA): TGTGCCAGCAGCTTGGTATCCCTAGCGCCAAGCCTCCACGAGCAGTACTTC. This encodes CASSLVSLAPSLHEQYF.

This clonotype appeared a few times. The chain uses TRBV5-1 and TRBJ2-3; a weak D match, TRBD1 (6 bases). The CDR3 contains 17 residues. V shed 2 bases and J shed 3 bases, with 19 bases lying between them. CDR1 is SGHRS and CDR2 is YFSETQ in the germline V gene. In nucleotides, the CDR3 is TGCGCCAGCAGCTTCCTACAGGGCTCGGGGATGACAGATACGCAGTATTTT. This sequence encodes CASSFLQGSGMTDTQYF.

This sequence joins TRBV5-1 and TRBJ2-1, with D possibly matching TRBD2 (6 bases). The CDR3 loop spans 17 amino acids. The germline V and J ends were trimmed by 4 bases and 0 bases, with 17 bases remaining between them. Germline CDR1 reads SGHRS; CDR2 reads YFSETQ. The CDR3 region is CASSGGFQGFSYNEQFF. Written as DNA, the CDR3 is TGCGCCAGCAGCGGGGGGTTTCAAGGGTTCTCCTACAATGAGCAGTTCTTC.

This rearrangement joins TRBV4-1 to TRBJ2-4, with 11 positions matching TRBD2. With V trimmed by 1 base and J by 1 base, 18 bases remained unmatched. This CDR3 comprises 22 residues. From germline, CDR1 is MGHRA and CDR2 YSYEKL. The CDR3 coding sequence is TGCGCCAGCAGCCAAGTATTCCGGTCGGGACTAGCGGTCGAGGGCGCCAAAAACATTCAGTACTTC. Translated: CASSQVFRSGLAVEGAKNIQYF.

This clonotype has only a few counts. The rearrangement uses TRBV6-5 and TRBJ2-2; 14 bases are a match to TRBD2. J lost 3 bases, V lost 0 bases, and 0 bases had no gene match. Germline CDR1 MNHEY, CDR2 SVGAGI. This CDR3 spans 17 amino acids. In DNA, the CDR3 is TGTGCCAGCAGTTACTCGGGACTAGCGGGAGACACCGGGGAGCTGTTTTTT. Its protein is CASSYSGLAGDTGELFF.

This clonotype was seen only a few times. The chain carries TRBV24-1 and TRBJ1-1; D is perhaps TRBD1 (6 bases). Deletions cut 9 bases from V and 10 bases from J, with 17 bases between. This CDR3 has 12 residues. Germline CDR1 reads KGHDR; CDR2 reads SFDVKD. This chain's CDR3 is CATGVGGVPAFF. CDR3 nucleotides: TGTGCCACCGGGGTTGGGGGCGTCCCAGCTTTCTTT.

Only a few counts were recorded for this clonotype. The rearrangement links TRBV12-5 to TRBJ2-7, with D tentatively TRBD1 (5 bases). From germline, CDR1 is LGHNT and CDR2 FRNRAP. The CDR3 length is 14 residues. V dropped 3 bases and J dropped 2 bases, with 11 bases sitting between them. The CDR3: CASGFETDPYEQYF. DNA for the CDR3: TGTGCTAGTGGTTTCGAGACAGACCCCTACGAGCAGTACTTC.

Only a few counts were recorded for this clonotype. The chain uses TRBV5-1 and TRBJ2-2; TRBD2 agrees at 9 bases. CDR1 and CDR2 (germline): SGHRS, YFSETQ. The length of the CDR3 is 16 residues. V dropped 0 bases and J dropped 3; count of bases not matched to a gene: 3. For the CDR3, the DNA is TGCGCCAGCAGCTTGGCTAGCGGGATCGACACCGGGGAGCTGTTTTTT. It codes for CASSLASGIDTGELFF. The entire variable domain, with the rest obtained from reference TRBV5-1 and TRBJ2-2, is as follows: KAGVTQTPRYLIKTRGQQVTLSCSPISGHRSVSWYQQTPGQGLQFLFEYFSETQRNKGNFPGRFSGRQFSNSRSEMNVSTLELGDSALYLCASSLASGIDTGELFFGEGSRLTVL.

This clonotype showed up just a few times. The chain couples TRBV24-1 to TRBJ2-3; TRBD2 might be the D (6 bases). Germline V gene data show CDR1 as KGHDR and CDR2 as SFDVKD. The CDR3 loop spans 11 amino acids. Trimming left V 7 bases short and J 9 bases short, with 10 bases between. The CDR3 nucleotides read TGTGCCACCAGGGACGGGAGAACGCAGTATTTT. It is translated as CATRDGRTQYF.

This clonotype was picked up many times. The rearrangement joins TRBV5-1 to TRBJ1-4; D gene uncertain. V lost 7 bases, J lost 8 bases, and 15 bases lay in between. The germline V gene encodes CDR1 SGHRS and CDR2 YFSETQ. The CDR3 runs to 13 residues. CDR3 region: CASRRGREEKLFF. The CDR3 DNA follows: TGCGCCAGCCGCCGTGGCCGGGAAGAAAAACTGTTTTTT.

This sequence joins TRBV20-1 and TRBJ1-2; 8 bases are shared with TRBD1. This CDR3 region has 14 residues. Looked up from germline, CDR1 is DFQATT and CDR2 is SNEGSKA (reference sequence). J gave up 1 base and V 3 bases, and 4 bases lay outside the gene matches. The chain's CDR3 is CSASQGAHNYGYTF. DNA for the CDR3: TGCAGTGCTAGTCAGGGGGCGCATAACTATGGCTACACCTTC.

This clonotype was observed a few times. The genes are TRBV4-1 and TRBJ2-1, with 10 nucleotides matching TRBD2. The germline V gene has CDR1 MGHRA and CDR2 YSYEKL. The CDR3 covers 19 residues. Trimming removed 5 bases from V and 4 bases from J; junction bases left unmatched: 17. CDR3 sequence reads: CASSARSSSGREFYNEQFF. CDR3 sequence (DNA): TGCGCCAGCAGCGCAAGGAGTTCTAGCGGGAGAGAGTTTTACAATGAGCAGTTCTTC.

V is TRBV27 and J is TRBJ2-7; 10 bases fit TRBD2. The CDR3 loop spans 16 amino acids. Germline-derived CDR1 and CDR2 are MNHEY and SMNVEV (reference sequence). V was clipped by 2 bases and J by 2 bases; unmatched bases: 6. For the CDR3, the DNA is TGTGCCAGCAGTTTAACGGGACTAGCGAGAACCTACGAGCAGTACTTC. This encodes CASSLTGLARTYEQYF.

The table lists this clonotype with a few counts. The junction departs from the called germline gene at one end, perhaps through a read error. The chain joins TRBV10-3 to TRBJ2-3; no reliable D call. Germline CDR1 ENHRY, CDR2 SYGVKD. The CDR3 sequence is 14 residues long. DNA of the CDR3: TGTGCCAGCAGTGACTTAGGGAGCACAGATACGCAGTATTTT. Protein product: CASSDLGSTDTQYF.

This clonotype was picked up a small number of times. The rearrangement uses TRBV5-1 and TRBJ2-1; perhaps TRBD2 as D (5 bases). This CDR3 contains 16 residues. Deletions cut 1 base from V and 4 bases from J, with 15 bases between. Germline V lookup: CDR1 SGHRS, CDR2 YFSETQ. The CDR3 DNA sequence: TGCGCCAGCAGCTTGATGGGAGCTGGATCATACAATGAGCAGTTCTTC. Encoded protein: CASSLMGAGSYNEQFF.

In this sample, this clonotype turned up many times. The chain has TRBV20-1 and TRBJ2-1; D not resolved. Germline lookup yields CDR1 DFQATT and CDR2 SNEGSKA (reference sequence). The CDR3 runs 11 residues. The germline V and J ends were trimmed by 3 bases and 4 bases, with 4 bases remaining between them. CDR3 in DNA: TGCAGTGCTAGCCAGTACAATGAGCAGTTCTTC. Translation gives CSASQYNEQFF.

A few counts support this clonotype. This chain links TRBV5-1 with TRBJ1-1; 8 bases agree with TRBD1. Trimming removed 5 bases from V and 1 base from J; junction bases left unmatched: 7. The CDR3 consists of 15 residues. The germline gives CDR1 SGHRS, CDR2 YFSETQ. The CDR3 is CASRHPGTGNTEAFF. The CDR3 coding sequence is TGCGCCAGCAGGCACCCCGGGACAGGGAACACTGAAGCTTTCTTT.

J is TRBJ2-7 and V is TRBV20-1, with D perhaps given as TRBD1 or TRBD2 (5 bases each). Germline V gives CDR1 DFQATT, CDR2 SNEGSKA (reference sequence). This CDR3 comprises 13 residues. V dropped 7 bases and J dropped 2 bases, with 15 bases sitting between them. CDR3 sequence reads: CSVSGGMAYEQYF. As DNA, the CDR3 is TGCAGTGTAAGTGGGGGAATGGCCTACGAGCAGTACTTC.